This T cell receptor beta chain was sequenced for a study of high-grade serous ovarian cancer treatment subgroups. The tumor samples were collected prior to definitive surgery or chemotherapy. CDR1 is MDHEN and CDR2 is SYDVKM in the germline V gene. The CDR3 sequence is 13 residues long. V was pared by 3 bases and J by 3 bases, with 8 bases between. This table comes from immunoSEQ multiplex PCR, and its TCRdb copy is limited to in-frame clones, with some not included. Here the sample spans more than 8,000 clones, more than 65% being singletons. The rearrangement uses TRBV28 and TRBJ1-1, with D unclear. Sequenced material: tumor tissue. The sequence derives from a human donor with high-grade serous ovarian cancer. The CDR3 bases are TGTGCCAGCAGTTTCGGATTCCACACTGAAGCTTTCTTT. This codes for CASSFGFHTEAFF. The whole variable domain, remainder taken from reference TRBV28 and TRBJ1-1, is DVKVTQSSRYLVKRTGEKVFLECVQDMDHENMFWYRQDPGLGLRLIYFSYDVKMKEKGDIPEGYSVSREKKERFSLILESASTNQTSMYLCASSFGFHTEAFFGQGTRLTVV.